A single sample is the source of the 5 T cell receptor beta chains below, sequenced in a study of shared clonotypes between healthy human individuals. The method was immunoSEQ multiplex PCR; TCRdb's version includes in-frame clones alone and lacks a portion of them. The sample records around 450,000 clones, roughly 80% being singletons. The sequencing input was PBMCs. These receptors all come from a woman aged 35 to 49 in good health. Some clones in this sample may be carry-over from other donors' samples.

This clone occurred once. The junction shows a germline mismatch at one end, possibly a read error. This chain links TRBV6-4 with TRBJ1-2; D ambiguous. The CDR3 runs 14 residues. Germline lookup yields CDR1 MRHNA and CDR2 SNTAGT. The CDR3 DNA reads TGTGCCAGCAGAGGCGGGGTACGGGTCGGGTGGAAGTCCTTC. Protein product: CASRGGVRVGWKSF.

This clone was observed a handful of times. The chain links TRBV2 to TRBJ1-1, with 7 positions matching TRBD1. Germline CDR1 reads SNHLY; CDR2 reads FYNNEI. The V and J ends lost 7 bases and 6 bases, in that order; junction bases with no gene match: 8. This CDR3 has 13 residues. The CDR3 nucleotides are TGTGCCAGCAATGACAGGGCCCGGGCTGAAGCTTTCTTT. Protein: CASNDRARAEAFF.

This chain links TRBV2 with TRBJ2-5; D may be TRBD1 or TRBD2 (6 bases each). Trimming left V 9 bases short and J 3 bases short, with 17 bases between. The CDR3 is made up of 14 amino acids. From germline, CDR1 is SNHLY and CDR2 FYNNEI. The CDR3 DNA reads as TGTGCCAGTGGGGGGCTAGCGCCTGAAGAGACCCAGTACTTC. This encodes CASGGLAPEETQYF.

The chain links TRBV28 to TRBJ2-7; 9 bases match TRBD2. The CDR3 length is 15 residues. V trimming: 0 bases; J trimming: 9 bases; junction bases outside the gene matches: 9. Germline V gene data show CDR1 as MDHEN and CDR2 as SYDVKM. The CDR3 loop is CASSLWIAGDLTQYF. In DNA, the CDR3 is TGTGCCAGCAGTTTATGGATAGCGGGAGACCTGACGCAGTACTTC.

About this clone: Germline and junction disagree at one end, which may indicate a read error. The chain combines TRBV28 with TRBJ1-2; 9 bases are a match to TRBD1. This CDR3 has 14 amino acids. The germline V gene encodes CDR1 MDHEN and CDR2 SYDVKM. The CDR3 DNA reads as TGTGCCAGCAGGTCACAGGGGGCTAACTATGGCCACACCTTC. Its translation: CASRSQGANYGHTF.